This T cell receptor beta chain was recorded in a study of blood T cell repertoires in COVID-19. Background on the study: The United States, Italy and Spain provided the acute and convalescent COVID-19 samples. T cells, B-cell-depleted T cells, or PBMCs provided the cDNA or gDNA that served as material.

Per the original data handling: Estimation of nucleated cell counts relied on the amplification of reference gene primers. This table comes from immunoSEQ multiplex PCR, and its TCRdb copy is limited to in-frame clones, with some not included. V, J and clone size were drawn from that table, and D and trimming were deduced from the DNA. The sample holds roughly 35,000 clones, 70% to 90% seen once. V lost 4 bases and J lost 6; bases outside the gene matches: 8. The CDR3 spans 16 residues. Germline V CDR1 and CDR2: KGHDR, SFDVKD. The TCR sequence derives from an older man with acute or convalescent COVID-19. Sequences were obtained from peripheral blood. This rearrangement joins TRBV24-1 to TRBJ2-2, with 9 bases fitting TRBD1. CDR3 sequence reads: CATSDPDRGVAGELFF. CDR3 bases: TGTGCCACCAGTGACCCCGACAGGGGGGTAGCCGGGGAGCTGTTTTTT.